This record covers a single TCR beta chain. In its sample, this clone was seen once. The antigen it binds to is not known. No much larger clonotype is one base removed from it; base qualities were not supplied. The data were obtained in a study of shared clonotypes between healthy human individuals (TCRdb year 2020). Notes on the research overall: A few men and a couple of women, aged 18 to 49 years, made up the cohort. For each donor, CD4 naive and CD4 memory were each run on three plates, CD8 naive on two plates, and CD8 memory on one plate. The study deeply sequenced blood TCR repertoires of five healthy adults to estimate repertoire size and the extent of clonotype sharing between individuals. Different laboratories and diverse techniques were used to prepare libraries and sequence TCR repertoires, to increase sequencing depth and limit assay-specific biases. Leukapheresis yielded between about 0.94 and 9 billion PBMCs per donor. Here is what the overall study found, with its caveats: Because the study included only a small number of donors, the genetic and exposure-history diversity represented was limited. Clonotypes shared by all four sorted-subset donors showed higher generation probabilities than non-shared clonotypes. Even with the large sequencing depth, rarefaction of the sorted-subset datasets indicated that sequencing was incomplete. Only blood was sampled, and tissue TCR repertoires likely differ from those in blood. Naive subsets generally had larger estimated clonotype richness than memory subsets did. Sharing across several donors was observed for 5% to 6.5% of naive CD4, over 3% of naive CD8, about 2.5% of memory CD4, and 0.4% of memory CD8 clonotypes. Pairwise subsampling led to the expectation that sequencing depth would affect the degree of clonotype sharing among donors.

Trimming removed 2 bases from V and 5 bases from J, leaving 18 bases between the germline ends. From a lookup of the germline V gene, CDR1 and CDR2 are SNHLY and FYNNEI. From its cysteine to its phenylalanine, the CDR3 spans 17 amino acids. The kept DNA is CDR3 alone, 51 bases in frame from the first base. CD8 naive samples were obtained by positive selection for CCR7 among CD45RO-negative cells, yielding a CD45RA+CCR7+ population from which TemRA cells were excluded. The donors were healthy, HIV-negative adults who had no recently reported acute infections or vaccinations. All donors were Caucasian adults living in Nashville, Tennessee, USA. Blood was collected by leukapheresis, and PBMCs were isolated by Ficoll-Histopaque density gradient centrifugation and then cryopreserved in liquid nitrogen vapor phase. Purity and quantity of every magnetically sorted T cell population were checked by analytical flow cytometry. Genomic DNA was isolated from each sorted fraction and quantified by UV absorbance on a Nanodrop 2000c.

Using the deep immunoSEQ assay, TCR CDR3 regions were amplified from genomic DNA by multiplex PCR. Extracted genomic DNA from each cell subset was spread evenly across all wells of several immunoSEQ 96-well plates, with each plate serving as a replicate. For sorted subsets, around 200 ng genomic DNA, equal to 30,000 or so T cell genomes, was loaded into each replicate PCR. Purified libraries were measured with a Qubit 3.0 fluorometer, size-checked on a Bioanalyzer 2100, and measured again with the KAPA Library Quantification kit. Every immunoSEQ 96-well plate was sequenced on a dedicated single-read 150-cycle Illumina NextSeq 550 flow cell. Regarding the original processing steps: The immunoSEQ output contained only junctional sequences without quality scores, so filtering could not match that applied to full-length reads. Sequences were annotated with PyIR, a Python wrapper for IgBLAST v1.9, using IMGT germline references to assign V/J genes and CDR3. Reads were filtered out if the reads had weak V/J assignments (E-value above 1e-6), no CDR3, stop codons, out-of-frame junctions, or ambiguous translated residues. V3J clonotypes were defined by identical inferred V gene, J gene, and CDR3 amino acid sequence. Percentage overlap between repertoires was computed as shared unique clonotypes divided by the size of the smaller repertoire. RTK rarefaction, the Chao1 estimator, and Recon v2.1 estimates of unobserved clonotypes were used to assess repertoire richness. OLGA was used to compute generation probabilities for all TCRbeta clonotypes that the gDNA method yielded from a few donors. TCRdb obtained this table from immuneACCESS and retained in-frame rearrangements with V and J assigned. These tables miss some clones; where compared with another copy, unresolved V genes account for less than half of the shortfall, and the remainder is unexplained. V, J and clone size are those of that table, while D and trimming were read from the DNA. This sample is represented by just over 2,000,000 clones; 85% to 95% of them were singletons. Together, the top ten hold about 1.1% of the sample.

The V and J genes are TRBV2 and TRBJ2-2, with no confident D gene call. Sequencing was performed on naive CD8+ T cells sorted from blood. The meaning of the sample's cell subset or site label: CD45RA+CCR7+. This sequence originates from a man younger than 35 in good health. The DNA is as follows: TGTGCCAGCAGTGAAAAGGCATTCCCCCGCGGTACCGGGGAGCTGTTTTTT. This sequence encodes CASSEKAFPRGTGELFF.